This T cell receptor beta chain was identified in a study of T cells after yellow fever vaccination. Concerning this clonotype: Its antigen is not known.

The TCR cDNA carried a universal primer site and UMIs from 5'RACE template switching. One entry per CDR3 protein, called by TCRdb with MiXCR from the 5' RACE reads. Among just under 600,000 distinct CDR3 sequences listed, about 13% were seen once. Broader study findings: Primary-vaccination clones mostly resurfaced post-booster (about 95% CD4, about 87% CD8).

CDR1 MNHEY and CDR2 SVGEGT come from the germline V gene. The CDR3 runs to 11 residues. The germline V and J ends were trimmed by 6 bases and 8 bases, with 11 bases remaining between them. This chain connects TRBV6-2 or TRBV6-3 to TRBJ2-7; D may be TRBD2 (5 bases). The specimen was PBMCs, collected on the day of the yellow fever booster vaccination. This clonotype originated in a man aged 25 to 40 who received the YFV17D yellow fever vaccine. CDR3 in amino acids: CASSHGGKQYF. CDR3 DNA: TGTGCCAGCAGCCATGGAGGAAAGCAGTACTTC.